Listed below are T cell receptor beta chains from one sample, sequenced in a study of blood T cell repertoires in COVID-19. The data were produced by immunoSEQ multiplex PCR, yet TCRdb's version contains in-frame clones alone and is incomplete. The sample includes roughly 98,000 clones, around 81% of them seen just once. The sequenced material came from peripheral blood. The source is a woman aged 70-85 years with active or convalescent COVID-19. Both conserved end residues are part of each CDR3. The D gene is left open where the match is weak. The size of a clone is reported for some rows only, either as once, few or many, or as a class for expanded clones.

clone_size,v_call,j_call,d_call,cdr3_nt,cdr3_aa
.,TRBV25-1,TRBJ2-7,TRBD2,TGTGCCAGCTGCGGGGGGCGGTACTTC,CASCGGRYF
.,TRBV2,TRBJ1-4,.,TGTGCCAGCAGGTCGTCCACAGGGCGTGAAAAACTGTTTTTT,CASRSSTGREKLFF
.,TRBV7-8,TRBJ1-6,TRBD1,TGTGCCAGCAGCTTATGGGGACAGGGGGCTTCACCCCTCCACTTT,CASSLWGQGASPLHF
.,TRBV2,TRBJ1-5,.,TGTGCCAGCAGGAGGGACAAGAGTAATCAGCCCCAGCATTTT,CASRRDKSNQPQHF
.,TRBV5-1,TRBJ1-4,.,TGCGCCAGCAGCTTGCTAGGAGGGAATGAAAAACTGTTTTTT,CASSLLGGNEKLFF
.,TRBV2,TRBJ2-5,TRBD2,TGTGCCAGCAGCCCCGGACTAGCGGGAGGCGGGACCCAGTACTTC,CASSPGLAGGGTQYF
few,TRBV6-2/TRBV6-3,TRBJ1-1,.,TGTGCCAGCAGTTACGGCCAGGGAAGCACTGAAGCTTTCTTT,CASSYGQGSTEAFF
.,TRBV6-5,TRBJ2-5,.,TGTGCCAGCAGTTACTCTCCTTTCGGAGGAGAGACCCAGTACTTC,CASSYSPFGGETQYF
.,TRBV24-1,TRBJ1-3,.,TGTGCCACCAGTGATTTCGTTAGGGGCGACAGGAGCTCTGGAAACACCATATATTTT,CATSDFVRGDRSSGNTIYF
.,TRBV18,TRBJ2-5,.,TGTGCCAGCTCACCACCGTCTGAAGAGACCCAGTACTTC,CASSPPSEETQYF
.,TRBV6-2/TRBV6-3,TRBJ1-5,TRBD1,TGTGCCAGCAGTTCCGGACAGGGGGCTGGGCAGCCCCAGCATTTT,CASSSGQGAGQPQHF
few,TRBV19,TRBJ1-5,.,TGTGCCAGTAGTGATGACAGAAATCAGCCCCAGCATTTT,CASSDDRNQPQHF
once,TRBV19,TRBJ1-2,.,TGTGCCAGTAGTATTACTCTGACGGGGTCTGTCTATGGCTACACCTTC,CASSITLTGSVYGYTF
few,TRBV20-1,TRBJ1-2,TRBD1,TGCAGTGCTAGTCTACAGGGGCTGGCCTTC,CSASLQGLAF
.,TRBV7-2,TRBJ2-3,.,TGTGCCAGCAGCAAACGTATCGGTAGCACAGATACGCAGTATTTT,CASSKRIGSTDTQYF
.,TRBV3-1/TRBV3-2,TRBJ2-5,TRBD2,TGTGCCAGCAGCCAGTACCTAGCGGGACAAGAGACCCAGTACTTC,CASSQYLAGQETQYF
.,TRBV19,TRBJ1-4,TRBD1,TGTGCCAGTAGTCGGACAGGGAGGAATGAAAAACTGTTTTTT,CASSRTGRNEKLFF
few,TRBV18,TRBJ2-1,TRBD1,TGTGCCAGCTCGAAAGACAGGGGCGTGGGAAATGAGCAGTTCTTC,CASSKDRGVGNEQFF
.,TRBV7-2,TRBJ1-4,TRBD1,TGTGCCAGCAGCCTAGGGACAGGGCGGGGTAATGAAAAACTGTTTTTT,CASSLGTGRGNEKLFF
.,TRBV4-2,TRBJ2-1,TRBD2,TGTGCCAGCAGCCCCTTGGGGGGGGGATACAATGAGCAGTTCTTC,CASSPLGGGYNEQFF
.,TRBV19,TRBJ2-3,.,TGTGCCAGTAGAGGAGGTGTCTGGGGGCTGGCAGATACGCAGTATTTT,CASRGGVWGLADTQYF
.,TRBV4-2,TRBJ2-3,.,TGTGCCAGCAGCCAAGAGCAGGGGCCGGGGGATACGCAGTATTTT,CASSQEQGPGDTQYF
.,TRBV24-1,TRBJ2-3,TRBD2,TGTGCCACCACAGGGACTAGCGGGTCACAGGATACGCAGTATTTT,CATTGTSGSQDTQYF
.,TRBV6-1,TRBJ1-2,TRBD1,TGTGCCAGCACTGATGCCGGGACAGGAGGAGTTCGGGGTGGCTACACCTTC,CASTDAGTGGVRGGYTF
.,TRBV28,TRBJ2-7,.,TGTGCCAGCAGTTTAGCCCCGACAGGATTTTCCTACGAGCAGTACTTC,CASSLAPTGFSYEQYF
once,TRBV7-9,TRBJ2-5,TRBD2,TGTGCCAGCAGCTTGGGACTAGCGGGGGGCCCCAAAGAGACCCAGTACTTC,CASSLGLAGGPKETQYF
.,TRBV3-1/TRBV3-2,TRBJ2-3,TRBD1,TGTGCCAGCAGGGCCGGGACAGGGTCAGATACGCAGTATTTT,CASRAGTGSDTQYF
.,TRBV19,TRBJ1-6,.,TGTGCCAGTAGTATGGGGCAGGGAAGAAATTCACCCCTCCACTTT,CASSMGQGRNSPLHF
.,TRBV5-1,TRBJ1-2,.,TGCGCCAGCAGCCCACTGAAGGAGATTGGCTACACCTTC,CASSPLKEIGYTF
.,TRBV5-1,TRBJ1-3,TRBD1,TGCGCCAGCAGCTATCTCAGCCAGGGGGAGGCTGGAAACACCATATATTTT,CASSYLSQGEAGNTIYF
.,TRBV27,TRBJ2-3,.,TGTACCAGCAGTATATCTAGCAATGCAGTGGATACGCAGTATTTT,CTSSISSNAVDTQYF
once,TRBV29-1,TRBJ2-1,TRBD2,TGCAGCGTACCGACTAGCGGGCCCCCCTCCTACAATGAGCAGTTCTTC,CSVPTSGPPSYNEQFF
.,TRBV24-1,TRBJ2-2,.,TGTGCCACCAGTGAACGTGGAACACAGTACACCGGGGAGCTGTTTTTT,CATSERGTQYTGELFF
.,TRBV4-3,TRBJ1-2,TRBD1,TGCGCCAGCAGCCAAGAGCAGTCCGGGACAGGATACTATGGCTACACCTTC,CASSQEQSGTGYYGYTF
.,TRBV28,TRBJ2-7,TRBD1,TGTGCCAGCAGTTTGGGGCAGGGGGCCTACGAGCAGTACTTC,CASSLGQGAYEQYF
.,TRBV24-1,TRBJ1-4,.,TGTGCCACCAGTGACCCTAGAGACGCCGAAAAACTGTTTTTT,CATSDPRDAEKLFF
.,TRBV3-1/TRBV3-2,TRBJ2-1,.,TGTGCCAGCAGCCAAGCTGGGGGCCGGGGGGATGAGCAGTTCTTC,CASSQAGGRGDEQFF
once,TRBV10-3,TRBJ1-1,TRBD1,TGTGCCATCAGGAGCCTCCTACAGGGGTCAGACACTGAAGCTTTCTTT,CAIRSLLQGSDTEAFF
.,TRBV28,TRBJ1-1,TRBD1,TGTGCCAGCCGAACAGGGGCCGTCGTGGGAGCTTTCTTT,CASRTGAVVGAFF
.,TRBV6-2/TRBV6-3,TRBJ2-3,TRBD2,TGTGCCAGCAGTTCCGGTCAGCGGGGGGGTAATACTAGCACAGATACGCAGTATTTT,CASSSGQRGGNTSTDTQYF
once,TRBV5-1,TRBJ1-6,TRBD1,TGCGCCAGTAAACAGGGGGCTGAAAATTCACCCCTCCACTTT,CASKQGAENSPLHF
.,TRBV28,TRBJ2-2,TRBD2,TGTGCCAGCAGTCTCAGGGAGGGGAACACCGGGGAGCTGTTTTTT,CASSLREGNTGELFF
.,TRBV19,TRBJ2-2,.,TGTGCCAGTAGTATAGCGACCTCCATGACTTCCACCGGGGAGCTGTTTTTT,CASSIATSMTSTGELFF